The 19 T cell receptor beta chains reported below all come from one sample, sequenced in a study of PD-L1 blockade in urothelial cancer. The repertoire was sequenced with immunoSEQ multiplex PCR; TCRdb's copy has only in-frame clones and lacks some. The repertoire holds over 100,000 clones, with more than 85% as singletons. The time point was: peripheral blood 6 weeks after treatment start. Specimen: PBMCs, collected around atezolizumab (anti-PD-L1) treatment. These receptors all stem from a man in his sixties with urothelial cancer.

The chain combines TRBV19 with TRBJ2-1, with 10 bases lining up with TRBD2. Germline CDR1 and CDR2: LNHDA and SQIVND (reference sequence). After removal of 7 bases from V and 0 bases from J, the junction contained 9 bases not matched to a gene. The CDR3 extends over 17 amino acids. CDR3 in DNA: TGTGCCAGTAAGGGGCTAGCGGGAGCCTTCTCCTACAATGAGCAGTTCTTC. This gives the protein CASKGLAGAFSYNEQFF.

This clone was detected once. V is TRBV7-9 and J is TRBJ2-2; D gene ambiguous. V lost 7 bases and J 1 base, leaving 10 bases between the germline ends. CDR3 length equals 14 residues. Germline CDR1 SEHNR, CDR2 FQNEAQ (reference sequence). The CDR3 DNA follows: TGTGCCAGCATCATCTCGGGGAACACCGGGGAGCTGTTTTTT. Translation: CASIISGNTGELFF.

This chain uses TRBV2 with TRBJ2-2, with a tentative D call TRBD1 (5 bases). The CDR3 spans 13 residues. V was pared by 9 bases and J by 6 bases, with 14 bases between. Germline CDR1 is SNHLY and CDR2 is FYNNEI. This CDR3 reads CASQFVGAGELFF. CDR3 nucleotides: TGTGCCAGTCAATTCGTAGGGGCCGGGGAGCTGTTTTTT. Complete variable domain (other parts from reference TRBV2 and TRBJ2-2): EPEVTQTPSHQVTQMGQEVILRCVPISNHLYFYWYRQILGQKVEFLVSFYNNEISEKSEIFDDQFSVERPDGSNFTLKIRSTKLEDSAMYFCASQFVGAGELFFGEGSRLTVL.

V is TRBV28 and J is TRBJ1-5; 7 bases map to TRBD1. Germline assignment: CDR1 MDHEN and CDR2 SYDVKM. The ends lost 4 bases at V and 2 bases at J; junction bases unmatched: 2. The CDR3 has 14 residues. The chain's CDR3 is CASSSGQGNQPQHF. CDR3 in DNA: TGTGCCAGCAGTTCTGGACAGGGCAATCAGCCCCAGCATTTT.

This clone occurred a few times. This chain joins TRBV18 and TRBJ1-1; D is possibly TRBD1 (6 bases). CDR1 is KGHSH and CDR2 is LQKENI in the germline V gene. The V end lost 5 bases, the J end lost 0 bases, and 16 bases lay between the germline ends. This CDR3 has 16 residues. The chain's CDR3 is CASSIGTPDMNTEAFF. CDR3 coding DNA: TGTGCCAGCTCAATCGGGACACCCGATATGAACACTGAAGCTTTCTTT.

J is TRBJ1-1 and V is TRBV19, with a tentative D call TRBD1 (5 bases). CDR1 is LNHDA, CDR2 SQIVND, per germline (reference sequence). Trimming cost V 4 bases and J 0 bases, with 12 bases left between them. The CDR3 loop spans 15 amino acids. Here the CDR3 DNA reads TGTGCCAGTAGTAACCCCGGGGGGATGAACACTGAAGCTTTCTTT. Protein product: CASSNPGGMNTEAFF.

The chain carries TRBV27 and TRBJ1-1; 9 positions agree with TRBD1. The V and J ends lost 7 bases and 6 bases, in that order; junction bases with no gene match: 21. In germline, CDR1 is MNHEY, CDR2 SMNVEV (reference sequence). There are 18 residues in the CDR3. The chain's CDR3 is CASTDMRWGTGKYAEAFF. CDR3 DNA sequence: TGTGCCAGCACCGACATGAGGTGGGGGACAGGGAAATATGCTGAAGCTTTCTTT.

The chain links TRBV7-2 to TRBJ2-2, with D maybe TRBD1 (6 bases). CDR1 and CDR2 from the germline V gene are SGHTA and FQGNSA. The V end lost 5 bases, the J end lost 7 bases, and 17 bases lay between the germline ends. This CDR3 has 15 amino acids. The CDR3 DNA is TGTGCCAGCAGCCCTGTAACAGGGCAGGGCGGGGAGCTGTTTTTT. The encoded protein is CASSPVTGQGGELFF.

V and J are TRBV10-3 and TRBJ1-2; TRBD1 agrees at 8 bases. The V and J ends lost 6 bases and 7 bases, in that order; junction bases with no gene match: 10. The germline V gene has CDR1 ENHRY and CDR2 SYGVKD. This CDR3 spans 14 amino acids. CDR3 sequence reads: CAISGQGAVGGYTF. The CDR3 coding sequence is TGTGCCATCAGCGGGCAGGGGGCGGTTGGTGGCTACACCTTC.

This clone appeared a single time. The rearrangement joins TRBV7-9 to TRBJ2-7; TRBD2 aligns across 9 bases. The germline V gene has CDR1 SEHNR and CDR2 FQNEAQ (reference sequence). V trimming: 6 bases; J trimming: 2 bases; junction bases outside the gene matches: 8. The CDR3 contains 15 residues. CDR3 sequence reads: CASSPRGGGAYEQYF. The CDR3 coding sequence is TGTGCCAGCAGTCCCCGGGGCGGGGGGGCCTACGAGCAGTACTTC.

The V and J genes are TRBV7-3 and TRBJ2-3; D may be TRBD2 (5 bases). Germline V gene data show CDR1 as SGHTA and CDR2 as FQGTGA. V was pared by 3 bases and J by 1 base, with 5 bases between. The CDR3 covers 13 residues. CDR3 loop: CASSFGGTDTQYF. The CDR3 coding sequence is TGTGCCAGCAGCTTCGGGGGCACAGATACGCAGTATTTT.

The chain has TRBV19 and TRBJ2-7; TRBD1 matches at 7 bases. CDR1 and CDR2 from the germline V gene are LNHDA and SQIVND (reference sequence). The CDR3 totals 13 residues. V trimming: 4 bases; J trimming: 4 bases; junction bases outside the gene matches: 4. CDR3 coding DNA: TGTGCCAGTAGTACTCTGGACAGGTACGAGCAGTACTTC. Encoded protein: CASSTLDRYEQYF.

This chain uses TRBV7-3 with TRBJ2-3; 8 bases fit TRBD1. This CDR3 is 18 amino acids long. CDR1 SGHTA and CDR2 FQGTGA come from the germline V gene. The V gene end was trimmed by 2 bases and the J gene end by 0 bases; junction bases not matched to a gene: 10. CDR3 protein: CASSLRTGRQGSTDTQYF. DNA for the CDR3: TGTGCCAGCAGCTTACGCACTGGAAGACAGGGGAGCACAGATACGCAGTATTTT.

The V gene is TRBV9, the J gene TRBJ2-1; a weak D match, TRBD2 (6 bases). V was shortened by 4 bases and J by 5 bases, with 16 bases between the two germline ends. The CDR3 is made up of 15 amino acids. CDR1 is SGDLS, CDR2 YYNGEE, per germline. The CDR3 sequence is CASSRRGLSNNEQFF. The DNA of the CDR3 is TGTGCCAGCAGCCGGAGGGGCCTGAGTAACAATGAGCAGTTCTTC. The whole variable domain, remainder taken from reference TRBV9 and TRBJ2-1, is DSGVTQTPKHLITATGQRVTLRCSPRSGDLSVYWYQQSLDQGLQFLIQYYNGEERAKGNILERFSAQQFPDLHSELNLSSLELGDSALYFCASSRRGLSNNEQFFGPGTRLTVL.

V gene TRBV2 combines with J gene TRBJ1-2; D gene uncertain. Trimming removed 4 bases from V and 5 bases from J, with 11 bases in between. CDR3 length: 13 amino acids. Germline V gene sequence: CDR1 SNHLY, CDR2 FYNNEI. The CDR3 bases are TGTGCCAGCAGTGTGGACGGACTATATGGCTACACCTTC. Translation: CASSVDGLYGYTF.

V gene TRBV2 combines with J gene TRBJ2-2, with D possibly being TRBD1 (5 bases). This CDR3 has 14 amino acids. CDR1 SNHLY and CDR2 FYNNEI come from the germline V gene. V lost 7 bases to trimming and J lost 5 bases, with 14 bases between them. CDR3 protein: CASTNLRQTGELFF. The CDR3 DNA reads TGTGCCAGCACCAACCTGAGACAGACCGGGGAGCTGTTTTTT.

The rearrangement uses TRBV7-9 and TRBJ1-2; D may be TRBD1 (5 bases). V was clipped by 5 bases and J by 6 bases, with 10 bases between them. The CDR3 has 12 residues. Germline CDR1 is SEHNR and CDR2 is FQNEAQ (reference sequence). Here the CDR3 DNA reads TGTGCCAGCAGCCCTGACAGCCATGGCTACACCTTC. This sequence encodes CASSPDSHGYTF.

The rearrangement joins TRBV4-2 to TRBJ1-1; D is perhaps TRBD1 (5 bases). The V gene's germline CDR1 is LGHNA and CDR2 YNFKEQ. The CDR3 has 15 residues. The ends were cut back, 3 bases at V and 0 bases at J, with 11 bases in the middle. The CDR3 nucleotides are TGTGCCAGCAGCCAGACGAGACAGATGAACACTGAAGCTTTCTTT. Amino acid sequence: CASSQTRQMNTEAFF.

The V call is TRBV4-3, the J call TRBJ2-3, with 7 positions matching TRBD2. Per the germline V gene, CDR1 is LGHNA and CDR2 is YSLEER. CDR3 size: 16 residues. J gave up 3 bases and V 1 base, and 7 bases lay outside the gene matches. DNA of the CDR3: TGCGCCAGCAGCCAAGTGGGCCCCGGGGGGACAGATACGCAGTATTTT. As protein: CASSQVGPGGTDTQYF.